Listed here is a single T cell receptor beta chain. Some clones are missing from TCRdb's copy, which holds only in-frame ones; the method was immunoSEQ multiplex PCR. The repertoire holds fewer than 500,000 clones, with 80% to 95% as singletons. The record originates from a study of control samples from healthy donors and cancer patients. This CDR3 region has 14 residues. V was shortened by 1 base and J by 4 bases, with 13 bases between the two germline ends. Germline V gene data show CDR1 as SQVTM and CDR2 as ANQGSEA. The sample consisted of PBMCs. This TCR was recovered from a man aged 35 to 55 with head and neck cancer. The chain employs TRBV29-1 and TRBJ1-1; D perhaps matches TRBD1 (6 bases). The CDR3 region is CSVEARGGPTEAFF. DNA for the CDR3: TGCAGCGTTGAAGCCCGGGGGGGCCCCACTGAAGCTTTCTTT.